One TCR beta chain is described in this entry. In terms of age and location, participants ranged from roughly 18 to 90 years and lived in around 22 US areas. Donors were grouped by their self-reported clinical history. Exposed enrollees encountered a COVID-19 case at some point within 2 weeks before study entry. Original analysis: Cell counts per sample came from amplifying reference gene primers. This table comes from immunoSEQ multiplex PCR, and its TCRdb copy is limited to in-frame clones, with some not included. That table is the source of V, J and clone size, and D and trimming were worked out from the DNA. The sample records more than 300,000 clones, roughly 92% being singletons. The CDR3 loop spans 16 amino acids. Germline lookup yields CDR1 SEHNR and CDR2 FQNEAQ (reference sequence). The ends lost 6 bases at V and 4 bases at J; junction bases unmatched: 8. These data belong to a study of blood T cell repertoires in COVID-19.

This sequence was found in a woman aged 40-49 years who had been exposed to COVID-19. Source material: PBMCs or T cells enriched from blood (not recorded which). This chain joins TRBV7-9 and TRBJ2-1; 11 nucleotides align to TRBD1. The CDR3 here is CASSSAGTGGYNEQFF. The CDR3 DNA reads TGTGCCAGCAGTTCAGCCGGGACAGGGGGTTACAATGAGCAGTTCTTC. The full variable domain, in which reference TRBV7-9 and TRBJ2-1 provide the parts outside the CDR3, is DTGVSQNPRHKITKRGQNVTFRCDPISEHNRLYWYRQTLGQGPEFLTYFQNEAQLEKSRLLSDRFSAERPKGSFSTLEIQRTEQGDSAMYLCASSSAGTGGYNEQFFGPGTRLTVL.